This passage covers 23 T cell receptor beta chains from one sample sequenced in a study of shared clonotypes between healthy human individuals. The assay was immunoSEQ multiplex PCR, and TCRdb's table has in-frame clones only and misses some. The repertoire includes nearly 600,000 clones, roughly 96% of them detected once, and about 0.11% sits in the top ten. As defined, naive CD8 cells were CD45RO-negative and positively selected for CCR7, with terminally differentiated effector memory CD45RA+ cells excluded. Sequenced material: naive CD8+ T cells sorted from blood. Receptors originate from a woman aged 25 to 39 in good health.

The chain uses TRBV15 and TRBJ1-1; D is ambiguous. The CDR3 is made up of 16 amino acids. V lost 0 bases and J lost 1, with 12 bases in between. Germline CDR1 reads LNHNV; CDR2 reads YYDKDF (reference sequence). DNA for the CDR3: TGTGCCACCAGCAGAGATAACGGCAGGTGGAACACTGAAGCTTTCTTT. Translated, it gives CATSRDNGRWNTEAFF. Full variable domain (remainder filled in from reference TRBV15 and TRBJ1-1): DAMVIQNPRYQVTQFGKPVTLSCSQTLNHNVMYWYQQKSSQAPKLLFHYYDKDFNNEADTPDNFQSRRPNTSFCFLDIRSPGLGDTAMYLCATSRDNGRWNTEAFFGQGTRLTVV.

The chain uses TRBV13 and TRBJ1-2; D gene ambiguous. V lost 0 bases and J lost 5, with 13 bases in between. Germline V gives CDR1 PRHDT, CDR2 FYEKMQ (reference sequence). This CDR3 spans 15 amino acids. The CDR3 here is CASSLGRKGLYGYTF. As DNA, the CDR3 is TGTGCCAGCAGCTTAGGCAGAAAAGGCCTTTATGGCTACACCTTC.

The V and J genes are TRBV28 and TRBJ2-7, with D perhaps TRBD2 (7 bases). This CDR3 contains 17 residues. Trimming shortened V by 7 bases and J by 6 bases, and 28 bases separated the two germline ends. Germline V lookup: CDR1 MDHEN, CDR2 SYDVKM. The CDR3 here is CASTQPGETGRGLEQYF. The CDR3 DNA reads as TGTGCCAGCACCCAACCTGGGGAAACAGGGCGGGGGCTCGAGCAGTACTTC.

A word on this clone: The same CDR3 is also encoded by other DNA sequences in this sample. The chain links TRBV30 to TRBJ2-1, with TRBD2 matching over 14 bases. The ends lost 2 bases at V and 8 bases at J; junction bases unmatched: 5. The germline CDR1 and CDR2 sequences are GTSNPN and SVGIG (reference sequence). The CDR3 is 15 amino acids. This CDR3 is CAWSTGTSGSYEQFF. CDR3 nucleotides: TGTGCCTGGAGTACAGGGACTAGCGGGAGCTATGAGCAGTTCTTC.

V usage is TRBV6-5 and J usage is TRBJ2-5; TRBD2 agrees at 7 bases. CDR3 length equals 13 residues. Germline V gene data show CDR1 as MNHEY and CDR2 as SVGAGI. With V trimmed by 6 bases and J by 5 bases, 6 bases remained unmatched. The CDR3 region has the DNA TGTGCCAGCAGCAACGGGGGGACGGAGACCCAGTACTTC. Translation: CASSNGGTETQYF.

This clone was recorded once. The CDR3 here is CASSQEGQGSYGYTF. Here the CDR3 DNA reads TGTGCCAGCAGCCAAGAGGGACAGGGGAGCTATGGCTACACCTTC. The chain has TRBV4-2 and TRBJ1-2, with TRBD1 identical over 10 bases. The CDR3 is made up of 15 amino acids. Germline V gene data show CDR1 as LGHNA and CDR2 as YNFKEQ. V shed 0 bases, J shed 4 bases, and the junction held 2 bases outside the gene matches.

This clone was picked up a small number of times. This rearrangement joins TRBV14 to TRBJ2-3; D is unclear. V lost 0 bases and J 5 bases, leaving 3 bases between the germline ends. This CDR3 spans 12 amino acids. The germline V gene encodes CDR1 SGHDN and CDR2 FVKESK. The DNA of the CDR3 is TGTGCCAGCAGCCAAGACGAAGATACGCAGTATTTT. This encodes CASSQDEDTQYF.

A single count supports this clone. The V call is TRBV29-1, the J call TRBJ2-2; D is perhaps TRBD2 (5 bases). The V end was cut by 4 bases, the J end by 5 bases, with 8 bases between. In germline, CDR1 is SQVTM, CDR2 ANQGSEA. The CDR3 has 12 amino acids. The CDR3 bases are TGCAGCGTTGCGCCGGGGACCGGGGAGCTGTTTTTT. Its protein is CSVAPGTGELFF.

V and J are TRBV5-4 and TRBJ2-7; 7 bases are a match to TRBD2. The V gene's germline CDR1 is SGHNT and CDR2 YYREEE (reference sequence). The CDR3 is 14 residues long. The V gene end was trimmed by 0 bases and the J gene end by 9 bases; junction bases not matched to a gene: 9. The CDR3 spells CASSLAGGAGGQYF. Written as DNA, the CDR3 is TGTGCCAGCAGCTTGGCGGGGGGAGCCGGGGGGCAGTACTTC.

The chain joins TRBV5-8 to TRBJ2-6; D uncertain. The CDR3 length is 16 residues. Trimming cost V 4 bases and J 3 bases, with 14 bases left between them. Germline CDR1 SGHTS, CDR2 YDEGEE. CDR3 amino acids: CASSPVKRFGANVLTF. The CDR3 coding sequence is TGTGCCAGCAGCCCCGTTAAACGCTTTGGGGCCAACGTCCTGACTTTC.

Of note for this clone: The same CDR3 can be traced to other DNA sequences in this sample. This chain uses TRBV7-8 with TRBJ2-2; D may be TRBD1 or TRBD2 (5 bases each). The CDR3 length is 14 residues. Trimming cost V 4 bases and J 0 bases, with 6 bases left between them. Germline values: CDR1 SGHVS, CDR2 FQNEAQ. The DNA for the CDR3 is TGTGCCAGCAGCTCGGGACCGAACACCGGGGAGCTGTTTTTT. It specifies CASSSGPNTGELFF. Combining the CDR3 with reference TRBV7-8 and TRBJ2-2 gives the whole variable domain GAGVSQSPRYKVAKRGQDVALRCDPISGHVSLFWYQQALGQGPEFLTYFQNEAQLDKSGLPSDRFFAERPEGSVSTLKIQRTQQEDSAVYLCASSSGPNTGELFFGEGSRLTVL.

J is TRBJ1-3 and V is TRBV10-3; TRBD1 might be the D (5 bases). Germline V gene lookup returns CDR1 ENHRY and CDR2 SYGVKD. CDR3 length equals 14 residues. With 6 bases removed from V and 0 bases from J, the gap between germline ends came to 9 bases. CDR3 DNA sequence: TGTGCCATCAGGACGACAGTCTCTGGAAACACCATATATTTT. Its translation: CAIRTTVSGNTIYF.

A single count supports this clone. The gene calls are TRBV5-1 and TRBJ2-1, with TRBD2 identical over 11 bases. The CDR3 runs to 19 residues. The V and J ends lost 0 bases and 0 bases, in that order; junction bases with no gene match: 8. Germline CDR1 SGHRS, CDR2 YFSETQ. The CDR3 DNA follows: TGCGCCAGCAGCTTGGATCTAGCGGGAGGAATAAGCTCCTACAATGAGCAGTTCTTC. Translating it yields CASSLDLAGGISSYNEQFF.

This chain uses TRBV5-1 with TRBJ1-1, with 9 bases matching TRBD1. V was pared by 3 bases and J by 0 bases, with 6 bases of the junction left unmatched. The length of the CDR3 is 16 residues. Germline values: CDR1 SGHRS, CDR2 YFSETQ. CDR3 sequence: CASSWDRADMNTEAFF. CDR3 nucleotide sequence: TGCGCCAGCAGCTGGGACAGGGCCGATATGAACACTGAAGCTTTCTTT.

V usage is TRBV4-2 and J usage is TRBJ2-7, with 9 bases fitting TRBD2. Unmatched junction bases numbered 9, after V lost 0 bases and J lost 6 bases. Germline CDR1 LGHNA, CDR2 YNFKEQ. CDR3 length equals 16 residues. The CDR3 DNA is TGTGCCAGCAGCCAAGATAGGTTAGCGGGAGTGACCGAGCAGTACTTC. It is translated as CASSQDRLAGVTEQYF.

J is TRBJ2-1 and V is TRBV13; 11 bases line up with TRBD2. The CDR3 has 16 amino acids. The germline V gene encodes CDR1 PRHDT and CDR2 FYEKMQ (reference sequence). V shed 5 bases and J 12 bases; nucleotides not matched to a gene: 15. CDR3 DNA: TGTGCCAGCAGCAGTCCGGGACTAGCGGCCACGTGGGGGCAGTTCTTC. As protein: CASSSPGLAATWGQFF.

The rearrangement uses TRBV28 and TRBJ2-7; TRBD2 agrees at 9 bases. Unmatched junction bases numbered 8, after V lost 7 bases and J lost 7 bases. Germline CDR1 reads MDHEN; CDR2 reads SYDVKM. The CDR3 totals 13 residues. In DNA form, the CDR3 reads TGTGCCAGCACCCGAGCGGGAGGTGAGGAGCAGTACTTC. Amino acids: CASTRAGGEEQYF.

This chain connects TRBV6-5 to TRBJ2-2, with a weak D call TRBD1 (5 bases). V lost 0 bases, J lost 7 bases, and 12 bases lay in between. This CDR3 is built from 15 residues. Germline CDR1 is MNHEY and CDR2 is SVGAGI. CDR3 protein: CASSYSDSSVGELFF. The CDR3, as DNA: TGTGCCAGCAGTTACTCCGACAGCTCGGTCGGGGAGCTGTTTTTT.

The CDR3 here is CASSSPRGTGELFF. CDR3 DNA sequence: TGTGCCAGCAGCTCCCCCAGGGGGACCGGGGAGCTGTTTTTT. J is TRBJ2-2 and V is TRBV7-9, with TRBD1 identical over 7 bases. V was pared by 4 bases and J by 5 bases, with 4 bases of the junction left unmatched. The CDR3 totals 14 residues. Germline-derived CDR1 and CDR2 are SEHNR and FQNEAQ (reference sequence).

The CDR3 DNA is TGTGCCAGCAGTTATTACGGTCAGCCCCAGCATTTT. It encodes CASSYYGQPQHF. The V and J genes are TRBV2 and TRBJ1-5; D ambiguous. Germline-derived CDR1 and CDR2 are SNHLY and FYNNEI. V dropped 5 bases and J dropped 6 bases, with 8 bases sitting between them. This CDR3 contains 12 residues.

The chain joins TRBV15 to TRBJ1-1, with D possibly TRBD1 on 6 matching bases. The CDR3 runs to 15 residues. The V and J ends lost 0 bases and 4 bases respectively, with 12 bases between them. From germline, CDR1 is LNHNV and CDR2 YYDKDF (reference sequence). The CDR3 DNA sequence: TGTGCCACCAGCAGAGATGCGGAGGGGGTCACTGAAGCTTTCTTT. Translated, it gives CATSRDAEGVTEAFF.

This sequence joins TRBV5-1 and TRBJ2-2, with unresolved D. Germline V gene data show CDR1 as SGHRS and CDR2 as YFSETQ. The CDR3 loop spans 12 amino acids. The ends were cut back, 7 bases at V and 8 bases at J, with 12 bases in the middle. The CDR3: CASGILEGELFF. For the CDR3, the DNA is TGCGCCAGCGGTATTTTGGAGGGGGAGCTGTTTTTT.

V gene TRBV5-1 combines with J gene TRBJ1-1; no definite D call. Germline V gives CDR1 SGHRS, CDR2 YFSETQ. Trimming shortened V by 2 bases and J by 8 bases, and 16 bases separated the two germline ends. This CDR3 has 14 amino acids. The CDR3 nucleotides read TGCGCCAGCAGCTTTACGGGAGGGCTTCTCGAAGCTTTCTTT. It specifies CASSFTGGLLEAFF.